Below, 7 T cell receptor beta chains from the same sample are listed, as sequenced in a study of T cells in Graves' hyperthyroidism and ophthalmopathy. RNA transcripts were the template for amplifying TCR beta CDR3 regions. The HTBI primer set served for first-round RT-PCR of the TCR CDR3. TCRdb reprocessed the multiplex PCR reads with MiXCR, giving one entry per CDR3 protein. The table has under 400,000 distinct CDR3 sequences, roughly 15% seen once. The sample taken for sequencing was blood. The receptors were sampled from a woman aged 55-70 years with Graves' ophthalmopathy.

In its sample, this clonotype was seen a few times. The CDR3 nucleotides are TGTGCCAGCAGCGTTGACAGGGGGAGTCCAGATACGCAGTATTTT. It is translated as CASSVDRGSPDTQYF. The chain employs TRBV27 and TRBJ2-3, with TRBD1 matching 9 bases. CDR3 size: 15 residues. V gave up 6 bases and J gave up 4 bases; unmatched junction bases: 8. CDR1 is MNHEY and CDR2 is SMNVEV in the germline V gene (reference sequence).

This clonotype was counted ten times or more. The chain recombines TRBV20-1 with TRBJ2-5; 9 bases match TRBD2. CDR3 size: 15 residues. Germline assignment: CDR1 DFQATT and CDR2 SNEGSKA (reference sequence). Trimming cost V 8 bases and J 7 bases; bases outside gene matches: 17. CDR3 in DNA: TGCAGTAACCCGGCCCTAGCGGGACCCGAGGGGACCCAGTACTTC. This gives the protein CSNPALAGPEGTQYF.

The V and J genes are TRBV6-5 and TRBJ2-2; D unclear. Trimming removed 2 bases at V and 1 base at J, with 11 bases between. The CDR3 covers 16 residues. Germline-derived CDR1 and CDR2 are MNHEY and SVGAGI. The CDR3 sequence: CASSYRVWRNTGELFF. The DNA for the CDR3 is TGTGCCAGCAGTTACAGGGTGTGGAGGAACACCGGGGAGCTGTTTTTT.

This clonotype was observed many times. The rearrangement uses TRBV30 and TRBJ1-1; D is possibly TRBD1 (6 bases). The CDR3 totals 12 residues. CDR1 is GTSNPN and CDR2 is SVGIG in the germline V gene (reference sequence). Trimming shortened V by 5 bases and J by 2 bases, and 9 bases separated the two germline ends. CDR3 nucleotides: TGTGCCTGGGGACAGATCAACACTGAAGCTTTCTTT. It yields the protein CAWGQINTEAFF. The full variable domain, rest sourced from reference TRBV30 and TRBJ1-1, is SQTIHQWPATLVQPVGSPLSLECTVEGTSNPNLYWYRQAAGRGLQLLFYSVGIGQISSEVPQNLSASRPQDRQFILSSKKLLLSDSGFYLCAWGQINTEAFFGQGTRLTVV.

This clonotype was observed many times. The V and J genes are TRBV7-6 and TRBJ2-7; D may match TRBD1 or TRBD2 (5 bases each). The CDR3 contains 13 residues. V shed 7 bases and J shed 5 bases, with 15 bases lying between them. Germline-derived CDR1 and CDR2 are SGHVS and FNYEAQ. CDR3 sequence (DNA): TGTGCCAGCAAAATGACAGAGGGCCACGAGCAGTACTTC. As protein: CASKMTEGHEQYF.

This clonotype has just a few counts. CDR3 bases: TGTGCCAGCAGCCCGACAGGGGCCCCACTCTACGAGCAGTACTTC. Encoded protein: CASSPTGAPLYEQYF. The genes are TRBV9 and TRBJ2-7, with 8 bases that match TRBD1. The CDR3 runs to 15 residues. The ends lost 4 bases at V and 3 bases at J; junction bases unmatched: 9. The V gene's germline CDR1 is SGDLS and CDR2 YYNGEE.

This clonotype was counted ten times or more. J is TRBJ2-7 and V is TRBV20-1; the D is unclear. CDR3 length equals 14 residues. The germline V gene has CDR1 DFQATT and CDR2 SNEGSKA (reference sequence). Trimming took 0 bases from V and 3 from J, leaving 12 bases between them. CDR3 DNA: TGCAGTGCTAGAGATCCCGACGGTCTCTACGAGCAGTACTTC. Translation: CSARDPDGLYEQYF.